The following is a T cell receptor beta chain sequence with its context. This clone has only one observation. The antigen it binds to is not known. It has no much larger one-base neighbor in the sample; base qualities were not kept. In the paper's terms, the time point label means: pretherapy, before neoadjuvant immune checkpoint inhibitors. The samples were obtained from NEOSTAR, a phase 2 randomized trial that tested neoadjuvant nivolumab or nivolumab plus ipilimumab, followed by surgery, in operable NSCLC. Library preparation employed the immunoSEQ multiplex PCR assay. On the authors' methods: Repertoires were summarized in terms of richness and clonality, and significantly expanded and contracted clones between pre- and post-therapy samples were identified. As stored in TCRdb, this immuneACCESS dataset retains in-frame rearrangements with V and J assigned. A fraction of the clones does not appear; measured against another copy, unresolved V genes explain less than half of the discrepancy, and the remainder lacks a known reason. Clonal size and the V and J genes are those of that table, whereas D and trimming came from the DNA. For this sample there are some 27,000 clones; less than 90% appear just once. The biggest ten clones account for 5.5% to 6.5% of the sample.

This entry belongs to a study of neoadjuvant nivolumab and ipilimumab in lung cancer (TCRdb year 2020). In terms of the full investigation: In the NEOSTAR trial, nivolumab was administered intravenously at 3 mg/kg on days 1, 15 and 29, and the combination arm also received ipilimumab 1 mg/kg on day 1 only. In the trial, approximately 42 patients with operable NSCLC were treated, of whom 23 were randomized to nivolumab monotherapy and roughly 21 to nivolumab plus ipilimumab. Seven patients had matched pretherapy and resected tumor pairs analyzed, with four treated with nivolumab and three with nivolumab plus ipilimumab. The major pathologic response (MPR) rate in the intention-to-treat population in each study arm was designated as the primary trial endpoint. The study compared TCR repertoires in pretherapy (baseline) peripheral blood with TCR repertoires in tumors resected at surgery following neoadjuvant immune checkpoint blockade.

What the work shows at the level of the full study, not this receptor alone: No significant correlation was found between TCR clonality and pathologic tumor regression, and only one major-pathologic-response sample was available for the clonality analysis. TCR richness in pretherapy blood showed a positive correlation with richness in tumors resected after neoadjuvant therapy (Spearman R of about 0.83). A small number of samples was subjected to TCR sequencing. From pretherapy to surgery, tumor T-cell richness and clonality increased in three of three dual-therapy tumors but in only two of four nivolumab-treated tumors. TCR richness and clonality were greater in resected tumors than in tumor-adjacent uninvolved lung, and increases were seen in more dual-therapy-treated tumors.

CDR1 and CDR2, looked up from the germline V gene, are SGHTA and FQGNSA. The germline ends are 11 bases apart after V is trimmed by 2 bases and J by 2 bases. Including the terminal cysteine and phenylalanine, the CDR3 comprises 15 residues. Just the 45-base CDR3 DNA is kept, in frame starting at base 1. The sample here was peripheral blood, taken before neoadjuvant nivolumab, alone or with ipilimumab. The chain is assembled from TRBV7-2 and TRBJ2-3; the D gene is possibly TRBD2, with 6 bases matching. This receptor was obtained from an adult with non-small cell lung cancer. The nucleotides are TGTGCCAGCAGCTTAAGGGCTAGCGCCACAGATACGCAGTATTTT. It translates to CASSLRASATDTQYF. Full variable domain (CDR3 extended with the reference TRBV7-2 and TRBJ2-3 proteins): GAGVSQSPSNKVTEKGKDVELRCDPISGHTALYWYRQSLGQGLEFLIYFQGNSAPDKSGLPSDRFSAERTGGSVSTLTIQRTQQEDSAVYLCASSLRASATDTQYFGPGTRLTVL.